The present T cell receptor beta chain was sequenced within a study of T-cell memory formation after mild COVID-19. Overall study results and limits: Unconfirmed was the SARS-CoV-2 specificity of second-wave clones that peaked on day 37.

The V gene lost 6 bases and the J gene lost 0 bases, with 18 bases spanning the gap. The CDR3 has 17 residues. Using constant-segment primers, 5'RACE produced TCR alpha and TCR beta cDNA libraries carrying sample barcodes and UMIs. One entry per CDR3 protein, called by TCRdb with MiXCR from the 5' RACE reads. The data show more than 450,000 distinct CDR3 sequences, approximately 18% seen once. Details on this clonotype: Its antigen is as yet unknown.

Sequences were obtained from PBMCs or a T cell subset sorted from them (not recorded which). This chain joins TRBV12-3 or TRBV12-4 and TRBJ2-1, with D tentatively TRBD1 (6 bases). The sequence derives from an adult woman who had mild COVID-19 (a few samples of this study predate the infection). Cell type and time point are not known. The CDR3 sequence: CASSSGTRQSSYNEQFF. In nucleotides, the CDR3 is TGTGCCAGCAGCTCCGGGACAAGACAGAGCTCCTACAATGAGCAGTTCTTC.